These T cell receptor beta chains were read from a single sample in a study of beta chain features in type 1 diabetes. This table comes from immunoSEQ multiplex PCR, and its TCRdb copy is limited to in-frame clones, with some not included. The data hold 860,000 or so clones, with roughly a sixth observed a single time. Material for sequencing was naive CD4+ T cells from blood. The receptors were gathered from a woman aged 18-30 years in good health. CDR3s include the opening cysteine and the closing phenylalanine or tryptophan. Each record gives: J gene, V gene, clone size, CDR3 protein. Clone size is shown for a subset of rows, as once, few, many or a class of expanded clone.

TRBJ2-7	TRBV7-8	few	CASSLGGWRDSYEQYF
TRBJ1-2	TRBV7-8	NA	CASSLEQGAGGYTF
TRBJ1-1	TRBV27	once	CASSSVYEAFF
TRBJ1-2	TRBV4-3	NA	CASSHAVGSVGYTF
TRBJ1-2	TRBV19	NA	CASSTPPDIYGYTF
TRBJ2-1	TRBV19	few	CASSPILRRGRHPGSYNEQFF
TRBJ2-2	TRBV9	few	CASSATATGELFF
TRBJ1-1	TRBV5-4	few	CASSSGRAAEAFF
TRBJ1-2	TRBV28	few	CASSSQTDGYTF
TRBJ2-5	TRBV27	NA	CASKYRQGGETQYF
TRBJ1-5	TRBV16	few	CASSQSGKGRGSNQPQHF
TRBJ2-3	TRBV18	NA	CASSPLTGPRVTDTQYF
TRBJ1-4	TRBV23-1	NA	CASSQFNHHGPNEKLFF
TRBJ2-7	TRBV29-1	few	CSVGLRENQGQYF
TRBJ2-1	TRBV6-6	few	CASSPPGRVNEQFF
TRBJ2-5	TRBV2	NA	CASITLRDRAQETQYF
TRBJ2-4	TRBV7-2	NA	CASSLVSTGGIQYF
TRBJ2-7	TRBV15	NA	CATSRSLDSLGYEQYF
TRBJ2-1	TRBV4-2	NA	CASSQGTSGSSYNEQFF
TRBJ1-2	TRBV6-1	NA	CASSEDLVGLINYGYTF
TRBJ1-1	TRBV20-1	NA	CSAVRNTEAFF
TRBJ1-1	TRBV10-3	NA	CATGLGRGTEAFF
TRBJ2-5	TRBV7-2	few	CASSATRGAGRQETQYF
NA	TRBV29-1	few	CSAGLSSYEQYF
TRBJ2-1	TRBV4-2	NA	CASSQGLGGYNEQFF
TRBJ1-2	TRBV5-1	NA	CASSLVGSGGSYGYTF
TRBJ1-5	TRBV27	few	CASSSQAGLGQPQHF
TRBJ2-2	TRBV9	NA	CASSVAAGFTGELFF
TRBJ1-4	TRBV11-2	NA	CASSLPTVREKLFF
TRBJ2-2	TRBV2	NA	CASSRDRGSGELFF
TRBJ2-5	TRBV9	NA	CASSTTGNPQETQYF
TRBJ2-5	TRBV27	few	CASSLLAAQETQYF
TRBJ2-3	TRBV5-8	NA	CASSPGVPFSTDTQYF
TRBJ1-5	TRBV9	NA	CASSVGGYDQPQHF
TRBJ1-1	TRBV29-1	NA	CSVGDRLNTEAFF
TRBJ1-3	TRBV7-2	NA	CASSLALAGNTIYF
NA	TRBV5-1	NA	CASREGVGPYEQYF
TRBJ2-7	TRBV7-2	few	CASSLVPSVYEQYF
TRBJ1-1	TRBV6-1	NA	CASSEVDNTEAFF
TRBJ2-6	TRBV19	few	CASTYSGANVLTF
TRBJ1-5	TRBV5-6	NA	CASSFRGTGYQPQHF
TRBJ1-1	TRBV2	few	CASSEAHKGWAEAFF
TRBJ1-3	TRBV7-9	NA	CASSPGFSGNTIYF
TRBJ2-5	TRBV20-1	NA	CSAREGETQYF
TRBJ2-3	TRBV7-9	few	CASSRLNTDTQYF
TRBJ2-7	TRBV6-5	few	CASSYRGTGLYEQYF
TRBJ2-1	TRBV5-6	few	CASSLGPGEQFF